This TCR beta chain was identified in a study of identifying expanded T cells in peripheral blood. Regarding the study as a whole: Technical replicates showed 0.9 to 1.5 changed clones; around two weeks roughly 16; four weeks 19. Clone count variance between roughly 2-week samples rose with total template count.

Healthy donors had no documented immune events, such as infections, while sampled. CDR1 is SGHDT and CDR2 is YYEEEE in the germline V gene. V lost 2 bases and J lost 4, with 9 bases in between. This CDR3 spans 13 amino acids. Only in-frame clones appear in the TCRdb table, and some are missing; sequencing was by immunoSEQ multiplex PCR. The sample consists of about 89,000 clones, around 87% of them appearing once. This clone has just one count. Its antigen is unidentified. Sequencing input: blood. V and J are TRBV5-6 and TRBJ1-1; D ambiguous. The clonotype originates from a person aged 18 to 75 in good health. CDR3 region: CASSLGWGTEAFF. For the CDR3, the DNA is TGTGCCAGCAGCTTAGGGTGGGGCACTGAAGCTTTCTTT.